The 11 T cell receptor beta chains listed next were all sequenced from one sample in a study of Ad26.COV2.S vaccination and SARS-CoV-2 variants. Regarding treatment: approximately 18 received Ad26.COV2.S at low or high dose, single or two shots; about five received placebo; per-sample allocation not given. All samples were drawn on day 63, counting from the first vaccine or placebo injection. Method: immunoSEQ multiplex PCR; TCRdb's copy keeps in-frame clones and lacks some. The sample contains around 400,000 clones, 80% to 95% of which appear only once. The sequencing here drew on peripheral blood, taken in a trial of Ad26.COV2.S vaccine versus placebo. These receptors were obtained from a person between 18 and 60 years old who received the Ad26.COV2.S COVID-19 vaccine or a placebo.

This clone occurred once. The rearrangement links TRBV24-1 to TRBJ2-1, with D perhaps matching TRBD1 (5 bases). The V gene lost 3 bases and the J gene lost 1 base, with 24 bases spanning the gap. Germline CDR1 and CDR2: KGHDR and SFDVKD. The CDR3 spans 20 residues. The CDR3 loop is CATSDPSHSPRGRSYNEQFF. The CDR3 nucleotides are TGTGCCACCAGTGATCCAAGCCACTCACCTAGGGGAAGGTCCTACAATGAGCAGTTCTTC.

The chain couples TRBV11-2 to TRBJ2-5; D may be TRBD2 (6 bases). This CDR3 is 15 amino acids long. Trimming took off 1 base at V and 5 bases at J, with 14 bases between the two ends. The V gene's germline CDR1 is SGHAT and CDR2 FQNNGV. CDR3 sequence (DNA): TGTGCCAGCAGCTTAGGCGCCGGGGGAAGCGAGACCCAGTACTTC. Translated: CASSLGAGGSETQYF.

The CDR3 loop reads CAWSAQQGSTEAFF. In DNA form, the CDR3 reads TGTGCCTGGAGTGCACAACAGGGGAGCACTGAAGCTTTCTTT. This rearrangement joins TRBV30 to TRBJ1-1; 7 nucleotides agree with TRBD1. Germline values: CDR1 GTSNPN, CDR2 SVGIG (reference sequence). This CDR3 has 14 residues. Losses at the gene ends were 1 base for V and 4 bases for J; bases not matched to a gene: 6.

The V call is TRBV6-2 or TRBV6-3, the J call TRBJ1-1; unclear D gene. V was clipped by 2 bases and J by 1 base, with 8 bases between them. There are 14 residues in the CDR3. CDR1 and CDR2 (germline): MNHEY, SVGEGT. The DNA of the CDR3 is TGTGCCAGCAGTTACCGGCTGGGGAACACTGAAGCTTTCTTT. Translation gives CASSYRLGNTEAFF.

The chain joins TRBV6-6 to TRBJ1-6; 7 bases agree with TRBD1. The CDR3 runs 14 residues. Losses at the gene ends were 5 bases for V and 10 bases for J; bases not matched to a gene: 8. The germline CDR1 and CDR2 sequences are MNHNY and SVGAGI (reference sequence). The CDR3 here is CASSNDRVGSPLHF. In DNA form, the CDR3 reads TGTGCCAGCAGTAACGACAGGGTCGGGTCACCCCTCCACTTT.

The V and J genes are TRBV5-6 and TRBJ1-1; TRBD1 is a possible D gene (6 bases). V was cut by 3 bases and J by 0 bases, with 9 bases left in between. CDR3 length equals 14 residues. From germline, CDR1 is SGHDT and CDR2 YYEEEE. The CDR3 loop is CASSSGHLNTEAFF. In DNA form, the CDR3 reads TGTGCCAGCAGCTCGGGACACCTGAACACTGAAGCTTTCTTT.

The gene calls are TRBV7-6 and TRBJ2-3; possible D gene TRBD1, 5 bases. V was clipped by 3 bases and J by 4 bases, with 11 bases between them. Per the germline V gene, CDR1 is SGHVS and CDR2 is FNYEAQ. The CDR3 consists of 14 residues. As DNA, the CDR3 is TGTGCCAGCAGCTTGAACCAGGGCTCAGATACGCAGTATTTT. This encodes CASSLNQGSDTQYF.

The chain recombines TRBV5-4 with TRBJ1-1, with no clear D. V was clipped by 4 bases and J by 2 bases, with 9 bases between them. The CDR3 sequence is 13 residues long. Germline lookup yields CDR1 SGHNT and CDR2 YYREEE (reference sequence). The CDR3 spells CASSRESNTEAFF. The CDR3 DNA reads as TGTGCCAGCAGCCGGGAATCCAACACTGAAGCTTTCTTT.

CDR3 sequence reads: CASSYWTGSNQPQHF. In nucleotides, the CDR3 is TGCGCCAGCAGCTACTGGACAGGTAGCAATCAGCCCCAGCATTTT. The chain has TRBV5-1 and TRBJ1-5; TRBD1 matches at 7 bases. Germline CDR1 reads SGHRS; CDR2 reads YFSETQ. Trimming cost V 3 bases and J 0 bases; bases outside gene matches: 3. The CDR3 spans 15 residues.

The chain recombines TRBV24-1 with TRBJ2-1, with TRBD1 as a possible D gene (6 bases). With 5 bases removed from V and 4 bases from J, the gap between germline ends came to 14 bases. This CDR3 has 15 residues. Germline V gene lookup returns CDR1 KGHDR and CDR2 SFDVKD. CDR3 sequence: CATSAPKQGYNEQFF. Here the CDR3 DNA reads TGTGCCACCAGTGCCCCTAAACAGGGATACAATGAGCAGTTCTTC.

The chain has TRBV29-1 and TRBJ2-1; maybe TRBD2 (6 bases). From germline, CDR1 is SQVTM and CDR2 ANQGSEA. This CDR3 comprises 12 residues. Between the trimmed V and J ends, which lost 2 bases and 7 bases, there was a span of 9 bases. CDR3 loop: CSVELATNEQFF. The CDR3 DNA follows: TGCAGCGTTGAACTAGCGACAAATGAGCAGTTCTTC.